This T cell receptor (beta chain) appears in the sequencing data of a study of cytomegalovirus exposure and HLA in healthy donors. Study in general: An earlier analysis found roughly 110 million unique TCR beta sequences from about 190 million T cells.

Healthy donors of bone marrow made up the group. The PCR employed 60 Vbeta primers together with 13 Jbeta primers. The repertoire was sequenced with immunoSEQ multiplex PCR; TCRdb's copy has only in-frame clones and lacks some. The sample has tens of thousands of clones; about 80% are singletons. This clone has only one observation. Sequences were obtained from PBMCs. The sequence was obtained from a man in his forties or fifties in good health and CMV-seropositive.

The DNA for the CDR3 is TGCGCCAGCAGACCGACTAGAGGCGGGAACGAGACCCAGTACTTC. It is translated as CASRPTRGGNETQYF. The V gene is TRBV4-1, the J gene TRBJ2-5, with D possibly being TRBD2 (6 bases). The V gene lost 6 bases and the J gene lost 5 bases, with 19 bases spanning the gap. This CDR3 has 15 amino acids. CDR1 and CDR2 (germline): MGHRA, YSYEKL.